These 26 T cell receptor beta chains came from one sample sequenced in a study of shared T cell receptors in the human thymus listed by TCRdb under 2021. Libraries were constructed by the immunoSEQ multiplex PCR assay. TCRdb limited this immuneACCESS table to in-frame rearrangements with V and J called. A share of clones is missing; checked studies link under half to unresolved V genes, and the rest is unexplained. A total of some 640,000 clones appear in this sample, about 89% of them only once. The ten largest clones add up to just under 0.0095% of the sample. The same data also went into a second study, on human thymus T cells.

Sequencing used thymocytes. The receptors shown here come from a boy under three years old with a congenital heart defect. Donor details come from another sample of the same person, matched by shared clones.

The chain links TRBV2 to TRBJ2-1, with D maybe TRBD2 (6 bases). The V end lost 3 bases, the J end lost 4 bases, and 19 bases lay between the germline ends. The CDR3 runs to 17 residues. CDR1 and CDR2 from the germline V gene are SNHLY and FYNNEI. The chain's CDR3 is CASSDRVSGQLYNEQFF. For the CDR3, the DNA is TGTGCCAGCAGTGATCGGGTTAGCGGTCAATTATACAATGAGCAGTTCTTC.

The chain couples TRBV15 to TRBJ1-2; 7 nucleotides line up with TRBD1. V lost 0 bases to trimming and J lost 4 bases; unmatched junction nucleotides: 5. The CDR3 length is 15 residues. The germline CDR1 and CDR2 sequences are LNHNV and YYDKDF (reference sequence). CDR3 residues: CATSRDEGQVYGYTF. CDR3 coding DNA: TGTGCCACCAGCAGAGATGAAGGACAGGTCTATGGCTACACCTTC. The full variable domain, rest sourced from reference TRBV15 and TRBJ1-2, is DAMVIQNPRYQVTQFGKPVTLSCSQTLNHNVMYWYQQKSSQAPKLLFHYYDKDFNNEADTPDNFQSRRPNTSFCFLDIRSPGLGDTAMYLCATSRDEGQVYGYTFGSGTRLTVV.

In DNA, the CDR3 is TGTGCCAGCATTCCAAATTTCAGGACTGAAGCTTTCTTT. Residues: CASIPNFRTEAFF. The gene calls are TRBV28 and TRBJ1-1; D uncertain. Between the trimmed V and J ends, which lost 7 bases and 5 bases, there was a span of 14 bases. Germline lookup yields CDR1 MDHEN and CDR2 SYDVKM. The CDR3 covers 13 residues.

The genes are TRBV5-1 and TRBJ2-5, with D possibly matching TRBD2 (7 bases). The CDR3 extends over 15 amino acids. Germline V gene sequence: CDR1 SGHRS, CDR2 YFSETQ. V lost 1 base and J 4 bases, leaving 14 bases between the germline ends. The CDR3 nucleotides read TGCGCCAGCAGCTTGTACGGGGGGCTCGGAGAGACCCAGTACTTC. It translates to CASSLYGGLGETQYF.

The CDR3 spells CASSPSPTGTSEDTQYF. CDR3 DNA: TGTGCCAGCAGCCCGTCCCCCACCGGGACTAGTGAAGATACGCAGTATTTT. The V gene is TRBV7-2, the J gene TRBJ2-3, with 8 bases lining up with TRBD2. The CDR3 covers 17 residues. The germline V gene has CDR1 SGHTA and CDR2 FQGNSA. V lost 5 bases and J lost 5; bases outside the gene matches: 15.

The chain couples TRBV11-3 to TRBJ1-4, with 8 bases aligning to TRBD1. The CDR3 covers 14 residues. CDR1 SGHNT and CDR2 YENEEA come from the germline V gene. J lost 5 bases, V lost 1 base, and 0 bases had no gene match. CDR3 in amino acids: CASSLGQGNEKLFF. CDR3 sequence (DNA): TGTGCCAGCAGCTTAGGACAGGGGAATGAAAAACTGTTTTTT.

The chain is built from TRBV6-1 and TRBJ1-4; 7 bases are a match to TRBD1. V gave up 2 bases and J gave up 5 bases; unmatched junction bases: 2. This CDR3 has 14 amino acids. Germline V lookup: CDR1 MNHNS, CDR2 SASEGT. The CDR3 DNA is TGTGCCAGCAGTGAACGACAGGGAAATGAAAAACTGTTTTTT. It specifies CASSERQGNEKLFF.

The rearrangement uses TRBV28 and TRBJ2-1; 7 bases agree with TRBD1. Trimming took 3 bases from V and 6 from J; bases not matched to a gene: 5. The CDR3 spans 14 residues. The germline V gene has CDR1 MDHEN and CDR2 SYDVKM. CDR3 sequence (DNA): TGTGCCAGCAGTTTCGGTACAGGGGTCAATGAGCAGTTCTTC. Translating gives CASSFGTGVNEQFF.

The chain combines TRBV7-6 with TRBJ2-1; D uncertain. Germline V lookup: CDR1 SGHVS, CDR2 FNYEAQ. The CDR3 runs to 14 residues. Trimming stripped 7 bases from V and 6 bases from J, with 16 bases between. The CDR3 DNA follows: TGTGCCAGCACCCCGTCAGGTATGCGCAATGAGCAGTTCTTC. It encodes CASTPSGMRNEQFF.

This chain uses TRBV19 with TRBJ2-1, with TRBD2 matching over 7 bases. With V trimmed by 4 bases and J by 4 bases, 7 bases remained unmatched. This CDR3 is built from 15 residues. Germline CDR1 is LNHDA and CDR2 is SQIVND (reference sequence). The CDR3, as DNA: TGTGCCAGTAGTACCGTAGCGGGCCGTTACAATGAGCAGTTCTTC. This encodes CASSTVAGRYNEQFF. The variable domain in full, completed from reference TRBV19 and TRBJ2-1, reads DGGITQSPKYLFRKEGQNVTLSCEQNLNHDAMYWYRQDPGQGLRLIYYSQIVNDFQKGDIAEGYSVSREKKESFPLTVTSAQKNPTAFYLCASSTVAGRYNEQFFGPGTRLTVL.

The V and J genes are TRBV13 and TRBJ1-1; D is uncertain. This CDR3 has 12 residues. Germline V gene data show CDR1 as PRHDT and CDR2 as FYEKMQ (reference sequence). The V and J ends lost 5 bases and 8 bases respectively, with 12 bases between them. The CDR3 loop is CASSPEGGEAFF. The DNA of the CDR3 is TGTGCCAGCAGCCCAGAGGGCGGCGAAGCTTTCTTT.

The rearrangement uses TRBV18 and TRBJ2-1, with 7 bases that match TRBD1. The CDR3 has 17 amino acids. Germline V gives CDR1 KGHSH, CDR2 LQKENI. J gave up 4 bases and V 3 bases, and 12 bases lay outside the gene matches. The CDR3 bases are TGTGCCAGCTCACCTCAGGGGGTGCCTAGCAAGTACAATGAGCAGTTCTTC. Translated, it gives CASSPQGVPSKYNEQFF.

The CDR3 DNA reads TGTGCCAGCAGCCAAGATAGCGGGAGGACGAACACCGGGGAGCTGTTTTTT. This encodes CASSQDSGRTNTGELFF. This chain connects TRBV14 to TRBJ2-2; 10 positions match TRBD2. V dropped 0 bases and J dropped 0; count of bases not matched to a gene: 1. Germline V gives CDR1 SGHDN, CDR2 FVKESK. CDR3 size: 17 residues.

The V call is TRBV9, the J call TRBJ1-1, with TRBD1 matching over 8 bases. This CDR3 comprises 18 residues. V lost 4 bases and J lost 1; bases outside the gene matches: 15. CDR1 SGDLS and CDR2 YYNGEE come from the germline V gene. Written as DNA, the CDR3 is TGTGCCAGCAGCCGATCACCCCCAGGGGGCGCGCCGAACACTGAAGCTTTCTTT. It translates to CASSRSPPGGAPNTEAFF.

This chain uses TRBV7-8 with TRBJ2-3; possibly TRBD1 for D (5 bases). CDR1 is SGHVS and CDR2 is FQNEAQ in the germline V gene. The CDR3 is 13 amino acids. The V gene lost 7 bases and the J gene lost 3 bases, with 11 bases spanning the gap. The CDR3 sequence: CASKFQGTDTQYF. CDR3 in DNA: TGTGCCAGCAAGTTTCAGGGTACAGATACGCAGTATTTT.

This chain uses TRBV6-5 with TRBJ1-1, with TRBD1 matching over 9 bases. V was clipped by 5 bases and J by 6 bases; unmatched bases: 4. Germline lookup yields CDR1 MNHEY and CDR2 SVGAGI. The CDR3 is made up of 13 amino acids. The CDR3 sequence: CASSATGGAEAFF. The CDR3 DNA reads as TGTGCCAGCAGTGCAACAGGGGGCGCTGAAGCTTTCTTT.

The chain uses TRBV7-8 and TRBJ2-2, with 7 positions matching TRBD2. CDR3 length: 18 residues. Germline assignment: CDR1 SGHVS and CDR2 FQNEAQ. The V and J ends lost 6 bases and 0 bases, in that order; junction bases with no gene match: 13. Here the CDR3 reads CASSFKIATSPNTGELFF. The CDR3 DNA sequence: TGTGCCAGCAGTTTTAAAATCGCGACTAGCCCGAACACCGGGGAGCTGTTTTTT.

The chain couples TRBV5-1 to TRBJ2-7, with TRBD2 identical over 10 bases. Germline loops: CDR1 SGHRS, CDR2 YFSETQ. V gave up 1 base and J gave up 2 bases; unmatched junction bases: 0. The CDR3 sequence is 14 residues long. The CDR3 loop reads CASSLSGRAYEQYF. Here the CDR3 DNA reads TGCGCCAGCAGCTTGAGCGGGAGGGCCTACGAGCAGTACTTC.

The chain combines TRBV7-9 with TRBJ2-5, with D maybe TRBD1 (5 bases). Germline-derived CDR1 and CDR2 are SEHNR and FQNEAQ (reference sequence). The V end lost 1 base, the J end lost 5 bases, and 17 bases lay between the germline ends. CDR3 length: 16 amino acids. CDR3: CASSLGVRQGYETQYF. CDR3 nucleotides: TGTGCCAGCAGCTTAGGGGTTCGGCAGGGATACGAGACCCAGTACTTC.

V usage is TRBV7-3 and J usage is TRBJ2-1, with 8 bases matching TRBD1. Looked up from germline, CDR1 is SGHTA and CDR2 is FQGTGA. V was pared by 4 bases and J by 4 bases, with 6 bases of the junction left unmatched. CDR3 size: 15 residues. CDR3 amino acids: CASSSGQVAYNEQFF. The CDR3, as DNA: TGTGCCAGCAGCTCGGGACAGGTAGCTTACAATGAGCAGTTCTTC.

V usage is TRBV15 and J usage is TRBJ2-3; D is possibly TRBD2 (5 bases). V was clipped by 8 bases and J by 0 bases, with 12 bases between them. Germline V gives CDR1 LNHNV, CDR2 YYDKDF (reference sequence). The length of the CDR3 is 14 residues. The CDR3 DNA follows: TGTGCCACCGGCGAAGGGAGTAGCACAGATACGCAGTATTTT. Its translation: CATGEGSSTDTQYF.

The chain has TRBV28 and TRBJ2-3; 10 nucleotides line up with TRBD2. After removal of 2 bases from V and 0 bases from J, the junction contained 5 bases not matched to a gene. CDR1 and CDR2 from the germline V gene are MDHEN and SYDVKM. The CDR3 runs 17 residues. CDR3 sequence: CASSLGLADPSTDTQYF. The CDR3 nucleotides read TGTGCCAGCAGTTTAGGACTAGCGGACCCTAGCACAGATACGCAGTATTTT.

The V and J genes are TRBV14 and TRBJ2-1; a weak D match, TRBD1 (6 bases). This CDR3 comprises 15 residues. The germline V and J ends were trimmed by 4 bases and 1 base, with 11 bases remaining between them. Germline V CDR1 and CDR2: SGHDN, FVKESK. This CDR3 reads CASSPGQGSYNEQFF. Written as DNA, the CDR3 is TGTGCCAGCAGCCCGGGTCAGGGGTCCTACAATGAGCAGTTCTTC.

The chain is built from TRBV6-1 and TRBJ2-1; weak D call: TRBD1 (5 bases). The germline V and J ends were trimmed by 0 bases and 6 bases, with 15 bases remaining between them. This CDR3 has 16 amino acids. Germline V gene data show CDR1 as MNHNS and CDR2 as SASEGT. CDR3 protein: CASSEAGQPRGNEQFF. The CDR3 DNA reads TGTGCCAGCAGTGAAGCGGGGCAGCCTAGGGGCAATGAGCAGTTCTTC.

V is TRBV11-3 and J is TRBJ2-1; 10 bases map to TRBD2. Germline CDR1 reads SGHNT; CDR2 reads YENEEA. CDR3 length: 17 amino acids. V dropped 3 bases and J dropped 3; count of bases not matched to a gene: 8. CDR3 sequence (DNA): TGTGCCAGCAGCTTCAGGGACGAGCGGGGGGGCTACAATGAGCAGTTCTTC. Protein: CASSFRDERGGYNEQFF.

The V and J genes are TRBV27 and TRBJ1-3; maybe TRBD1 (5 bases). The germline CDR1 and CDR2 sequences are MNHEY and SMNVEV (reference sequence). There are 15 residues in the CDR3. Trimming left V 3 bases short and J 0 bases short, with 9 bases between. CDR3 bases: TGTGCCAGCAGTTTGGGCAGGGCCTCTGGAAACACCATATATTTT. Its protein is CASSLGRASGNTIYF.